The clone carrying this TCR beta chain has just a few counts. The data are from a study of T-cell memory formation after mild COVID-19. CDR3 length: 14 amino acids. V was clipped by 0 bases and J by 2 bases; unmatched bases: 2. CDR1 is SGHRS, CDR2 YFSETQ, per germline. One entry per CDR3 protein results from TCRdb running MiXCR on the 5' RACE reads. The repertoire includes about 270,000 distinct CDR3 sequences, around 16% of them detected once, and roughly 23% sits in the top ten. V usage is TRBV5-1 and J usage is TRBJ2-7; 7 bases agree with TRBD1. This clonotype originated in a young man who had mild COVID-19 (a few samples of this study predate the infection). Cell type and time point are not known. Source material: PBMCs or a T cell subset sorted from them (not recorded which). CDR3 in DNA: TGCGCCAGCAGCTTGGACGGGACAGCCTACGAGCAGTACGTC. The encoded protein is CASSLDGTAYEQYV.